The present TCR beta chain was sequenced within a study of T cell responses to AZD1222 COVID-19 vaccine. Study-wide context: Analysis merged second doses at about 4 or about 12 weeks. Points from the study as a whole: Close to half of all spike-specific TCRs reportedly target regions of the variants that are unmutated.

With 0 bases removed from V and 2 bases from J, the gap between germline ends came to 20 bases. The CDR3 is 17 amino acids. Germline CDR1 and CDR2: SQVTM and ANQGSEA. Concerning this clone itself: Its specificity is unknown.

Sequencing used immunoSEQ multiplex PCR; TCRdb keeps in-frame clones, though not all of them. Of 200,000 or so clones in the sample, roughly 93% were seen once. J is TRBJ2-7 and V is TRBV29-1; possible D gene TRBD1, 8 bases. The sample in question was peripheral blood, obtained on day 0 of AZD1222 vaccination. This sequence originates from an adult in good health. The CDR3 bases are TGCAGCGTTGAAGACACGGGAGGACAGGGATCGCCCTACGAGCAGTACTTC. Translation gives CSVEDTGGQGSPYEQYF.